These 10 T cell receptor beta chains came from one sample sequenced in a study of T cells after posttransplantation cyclophosphamide. Profiled with immunoSEQ multiplex PCR; TCRdb holds only in-frame clones, not every one. The table has roughly 21,000 clones, 65% to 90% seen once. Sampled 1 year posttransplant, controls received myeloablative marrow transplants, methotrexate and a calcineurin inhibitor. The material sequenced was PBMCs, taken about 400 days after allogeneic stem cell transplant with calcineurin inhibitor and methotrexate. All receptors derive from a female patient aged 30-39 years who received an allogeneic stem cell transplant from an unrelated donor, was CMV-positive, and had acute and chronic GVHD. Part of the T cells may come from the graft donor.

The V gene is TRBV13, the J gene TRBJ1-1; D remains unclear. Germline CDR1 is PRHDT and CDR2 is FYEKMQ (reference sequence). V was cut by 7 bases and J by 6 bases, with 9 bases left in between. This CDR3 region has 11 residues. The CDR3 region is CASTPRAEAFF. The CDR3 DNA sequence: TGTGCCAGCACCCCTCGGGCTGAAGCTTTCTTT.

Note on this clone: An end of the junction differs from the germline gene, which may be a read error. The chain couples TRBV7-7 to TRBJ2-3; D unresolved. The CDR3 loop spans 15 amino acids. CDR1 and CDR2 (germline): SSHAT, FNYEAQ (reference sequence). CDR3 sequence: CASSLQWSSTDTQYF. The DNA for the CDR3 is TGTGCTAGCAGCTTACAGTGGTCTAGCACAGATACGCAGTATTTT.

This chain uses TRBV5-4 with TRBJ2-3, with a possible D match to TRBD2 (7 bases). CDR3 length: 15 amino acids. Between the trimmed V and J ends, which lost 4 bases and 2 bases, there was a span of 14 bases. Germline V gene lookup returns CDR1 SGHNT and CDR2 YYREEE (reference sequence). The CDR3 reads CASSLRAGATDTQYF. Here the CDR3 DNA reads TGTGCCAGCAGCCTACGTGCGGGGGCCACAGATACGCAGTATTTT. The whole variable domain, remainder taken from reference TRBV5-4 and TRBJ2-3, is ETGVTQSPTHLIKTRGQQVTLRCSSQSGHNTVSWYQQALGQGPQFIFQYYREEENGRGNFPPRFSGLQFPNYSSELNVNALELDDSALYLCASSLRAGATDTQYFGPGTRLTVL.

The chain joins TRBV7-2 to TRBJ1-1, with D hard to call. This CDR3 has 15 amino acids. Trimming took 3 bases from V and 0 from J, leaving 11 bases between them. Germline V gene data show CDR1 as SGHTA and CDR2 as FQGNSA. The chain's CDR3 is CASSFSTVMNTEAFF. In DNA form, the CDR3 reads TGTGCCAGCAGCTTTTCCACAGTAATGAACACTGAAGCTTTCTTT.

The genes are TRBV18 and TRBJ2-3; the D gene is possibly TRBD1 (6 bases). CDR1 is KGHSH, CDR2 LQKENI, per germline. V was clipped by 3 bases and J by 6 bases, with 22 bases between them. The CDR3 runs 17 residues. CDR3 in amino acids: CASSPFRGSTVGDTQYF. The CDR3 DNA reads as TGTGCCAGCTCACCGTTTAGGGGGTCAACCGTTGGTGATACGCAGTATTTT.

The chain couples TRBV10-3 to TRBJ2-7; 10 bases match TRBD1. This CDR3 is 15 amino acids long. From germline, CDR1 is ENHRY and CDR2 SYGVKD. Trimming cost V 2 bases and J 2 bases; bases outside gene matches: 3. The CDR3 nucleotides are TGTGCCATCAGTGAGGGACAGGGGGGGCCCTACGAGCAGTACTTC. This codes for CAISEGQGGPYEQYF.

This rearrangement joins TRBV7-8 to TRBJ1-2; the D gene is possibly TRBD1 (5 bases). CDR3 length equals 16 residues. Trimming removed 4 bases at V and 0 bases at J, with 15 bases between. CDR1 and CDR2 from the germline V gene are SGHVS and FQNEAQ. As DNA, the CDR3 is TGTGCCAGCAGCTCTAGGGGCTATGTAACTAACTATGGCTACACCTTC. Protein: CASSSRGYVTNYGYTF.

The rearrangement uses TRBV29-1 and TRBJ2-1, with 9 bases that match TRBD2. The CDR3 runs 13 residues. CDR1 is SQVTM and CDR2 is ANQGSEA in the germline V gene. The ends lost 5 bases at V and 10 bases at J; junction bases unmatched: 9. The chain's CDR3 is CSVLSGSVIEQFF. The CDR3 nucleotides are TGCAGCGTTCTTAGCGGGAGTGTCATAGAGCAGTTCTTC.

This chain joins TRBV7-3 and TRBJ1-1, with a possible D match to TRBD1 (5 bases). The ends were cut back, 3 bases at V and 5 bases at J, with 7 bases in the middle. The germline gives CDR1 SGHTA, CDR2 FQGTGA. The CDR3 loop spans 12 amino acids. Written as DNA, the CDR3 is TGTGCCAGCAGCTTGGGGCGGACTGAAGCTTTCTTT. Translated: CASSLGRTEAFF.

This rearrangement joins TRBV7-2 to TRBJ2-7, with D possibly TRBD2 on 6 matching bases. The CDR3 consists of 16 residues. The V and J ends lost 5 bases and 0 bases respectively, with 17 bases between them. Germline assignment: CDR1 SGHTA and CDR2 FQGNSA. DNA for the CDR3: TGTGCCAGCAGCCGCCGGGGACTCGACAGCTCCTACGAGCAGTACTTC. It codes for CASSRRGLDSSYEQYF.